This TCR beta chain was sequenced in a study of T cells in Graves' hyperthyroidism and ophthalmopathy. Study in general: Peripheral blood was obtained at initial diagnosis, preceding any treatment. Study conclusions and caveats: The blood repertoire included most of the expanded thyroid clonotypes above 0.001.

Absent ophthalmopathy progression within 18 months defined stable Graves' hyperthyroidism. Together with thyroid ultrasound, orbital computed tomography, serum thyroxine and TRAb, clinical symptoms were used for diagnoses. Researchers took RNA transcripts and amplified the TCR beta CDR3 regions from them. The HTBI set primed first-round TCR CDR3 RT-PCR. TCRdb reprocessed the multiplex PCR reads with MiXCR, giving one entry per CDR3 protein. The data show around 800,000 distinct CDR3 sequences, roughly 40% seen once. The germline V and J ends were trimmed by 5 bases and 1 base, with 12 bases remaining between them. The CDR3 extends over 16 amino acids. Germline CDR1 and CDR2: MNHNY and SVGAGI (reference sequence). This clonotype is a singleton in its sample. Its antigen is unknown.

The sample taken for sequencing was blood. This sequence joins TRBV6-6 and TRBJ2-6; D is uncertain. The clonotype comes from a man between 18 and 35 years old with Graves' hyperthyroidism. CDR3 sequence: CASSHPRGSGANVLTF. CDR3 nucleotide sequence: TGTGCCAGCAGTCACCCCCGAGGTTCTGGGGCCAACGTCCTGACTTTC.